This T cell receptor beta chain was captured in a study of blood T cell repertoires in COVID-19. For the study at large: Acute and convalescent COVID-19 samples came from the United States, Italy and Spain. PBMCs, B-cell-depleted T cells, or T cells provided the cDNA or gDNA that made up the material.

Germline V gene sequence: CDR1 LNHDA, CDR2 SQIVND (reference sequence). The ends were cut back, 7 bases at V and 4 bases at J, with 19 bases in the middle. CDR3 size: 15 residues. This table comes from immunoSEQ multiplex PCR, and its TCRdb copy is limited to in-frame clones, with some not included. The sample has 450,000 or so clones; 75% to 90% are singletons. The chain is built from TRBV19 and TRBJ1-2; D may be TRBD1 (5 bases). This TCR was recovered from a young man with COVID-19, enrolled during active disease. The sample taken for sequencing was peripheral blood. The CDR3 spells CASTSWGRGPYGYTF. CDR3 in DNA: TGTGCCAGTACCTCTTGGGGGAGGGGCCCCTATGGCTACACCTTC.